This TCR beta chain is drawn from a study of high-grade serous ovarian cancer treatment subgroups. Study as a whole: On average, approximately 15,000 reads and 6,500 to 8,000 unique TCR beta rearrangements were obtained per sample. Study-level results: Repertoire similarity ranged about 0.11 to 0.79 between tumors of one patient. Higher neoantigen levels went with greater TCR clonal relatedness. Only CDR3 was analyzed; CDR1 and CDR2 were not.

J lost 0 bases, V lost 5 bases, and 6 bases had no gene match. The CDR3 totals 15 residues. Germline CDR1 is SNHLY and CDR2 is FYNNEI. Note on this clone: Its matching antigen is unknown.

The tumor samples were collected prior to definitive surgery or chemotherapy. TCRdb's copy holds only in-frame clones and misses some; the assay was immunoSEQ multiplex PCR. The sample yields fewer than 20,000 clones, about 76% seen once. This rearrangement joins TRBV2 to TRBJ1-2, with TRBD1 matching over 7 bases. Sequencing was performed on tumor tissue. This clonotype was obtained from a human donor with high-grade serous ovarian cancer. In nucleotides, the CDR3 is TGTGCCAGCAGTCGACAGGGCACGGCTAACTATGGCTACACCTTC. Protein sequence: CASSRQGTANYGYTF.